This TCR beta chain is from a study of vaccination and CD4 T cells after COVID-19. Per the germline V gene, CDR1 is SGHVS and CDR2 is FNYEAQ. The CDR3 is 14 amino acids. The junction had 7 bases not matched to a gene; V was cut back by 4 bases and J by 10 bases. Concerning this clonotype: Its target is unknown.

With the Oncomine TCR Beta short-read assay, DNA from cultured CD4+ T cells was sequenced. TCRdb independently ran MiXCR on the PCR reads; one entry per CDR3 protein. The sample includes 15,000 to 20,000 distinct CDR3 sequences, roughly half seen only once; the top ten take roughly 20%. The time point here: late sampling 161 to 241 days after vaccination in three convalescent patients. Treatment here: roughly 10-day PBMC culture with coronavirus spike peptide pools or control peptides (ViraFEST assay). The sample in question was CD4+ T cells from blood, cultured in vitro, obtained about 7 months after SARS-CoV-2 vaccination. This TCR derives from a human donor who had recovered from COVID-19. J is TRBJ1-6 and V is TRBV7-6; 7 nucleotides line up with TRBD1. CDR3 nucleotide sequence: TGTGCCAGCAGCTATGACAGGGATGGATCACCCCTCCACTTT. Translating gives CASSYDRDGSPLHF.